This T cell receptor beta chain appears in the sequencing data of a study of T-cell memory formation after mild COVID-19. Study findings and constraints: Contracting clones, day 15 to 85, had balanced CD4/CD8, and later expanders favored CD4+.

Judged by abundance, this clonotype is medium-sized (0.01 to 0.1%). No antigen is known for it. UMIs and sample barcodes were carried by the TCR alpha and TCR beta cDNA libraries that 5'RACE produced using constant-segment primers. TCRdb reprocessed the 5' RACE reads with MiXCR, giving one entry per CDR3 protein. The sample lists under 60,000 distinct CDR3 sequences; 9.3% were seen once. The sample consisted of PBMCs or a T cell subset sorted from them (not recorded which). This clonotype originated in an adult woman who had mild COVID-19 (a few samples of this study predate the infection). Cell type and time point are not known.

CDR3: CASSEESWLYGYTF. CDR3 coding DNA: TGTGCCAGCAGTGAAGAGAGTTGGCTCTATGGCTACACCTTC. V is TRBV6-1 and J is TRBJ1-2; D ambiguous. With 1 base removed from V and 4 bases from J, the gap between germline ends came to 10 bases. CDR1 is MNHNS and CDR2 is SASEGT in the germline V gene. This CDR3 contains 14 residues.